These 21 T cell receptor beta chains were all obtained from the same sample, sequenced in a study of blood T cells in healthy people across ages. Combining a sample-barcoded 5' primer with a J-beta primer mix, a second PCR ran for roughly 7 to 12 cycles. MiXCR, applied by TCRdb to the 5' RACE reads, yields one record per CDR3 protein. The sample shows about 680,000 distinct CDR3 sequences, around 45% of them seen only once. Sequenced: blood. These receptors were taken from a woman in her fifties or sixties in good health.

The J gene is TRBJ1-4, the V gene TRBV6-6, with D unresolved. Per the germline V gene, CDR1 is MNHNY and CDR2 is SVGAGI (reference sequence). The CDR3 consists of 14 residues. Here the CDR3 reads CPYAVPSTNEKLFF. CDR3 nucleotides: TGTCCCTACGCAGTTCCTTCAACTAATGAAAAACTGTTTTTT.

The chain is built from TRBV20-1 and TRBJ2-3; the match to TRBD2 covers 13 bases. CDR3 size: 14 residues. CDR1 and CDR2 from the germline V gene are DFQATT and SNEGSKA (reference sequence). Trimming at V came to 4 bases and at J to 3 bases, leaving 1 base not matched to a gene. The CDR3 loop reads CSAMGLAGTDTQYF. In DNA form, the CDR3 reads TGCAGTGCTATGGGACTAGCGGGGACAGATACGCAGTATTTT.

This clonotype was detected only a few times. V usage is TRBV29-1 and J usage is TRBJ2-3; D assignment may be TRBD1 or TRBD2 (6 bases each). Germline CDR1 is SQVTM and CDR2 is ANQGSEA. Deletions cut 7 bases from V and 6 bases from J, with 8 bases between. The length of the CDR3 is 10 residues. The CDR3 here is CSAGADTQYF. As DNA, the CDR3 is TGCAGCGCGGGGGCGGATACGCAGTATTTT.

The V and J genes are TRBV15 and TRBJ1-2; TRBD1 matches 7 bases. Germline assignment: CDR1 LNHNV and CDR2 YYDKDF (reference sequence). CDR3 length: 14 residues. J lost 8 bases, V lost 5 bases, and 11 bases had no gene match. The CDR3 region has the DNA TGTGCCACCAGCGGGAGACAGGGCGGACAGGGCTACACCTTC. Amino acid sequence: CATSGRQGGQGYTF. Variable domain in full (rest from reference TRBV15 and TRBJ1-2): DAMVIQNPRYQVTQFGKPVTLSCSQTLNHNVMYWYQQKSSQAPKLLFHYYDKDFNNEADTPDNFQSRRPNTSFCFLDIRSPGLGDTAMYLCATSGRQGGQGYTFGSGTRLTVV.

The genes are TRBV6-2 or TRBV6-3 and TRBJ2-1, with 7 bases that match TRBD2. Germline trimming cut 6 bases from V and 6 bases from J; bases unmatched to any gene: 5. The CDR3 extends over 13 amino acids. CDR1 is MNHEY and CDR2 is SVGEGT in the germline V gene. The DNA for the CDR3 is TGTGCCAGCAGACCCAGCGGGGTCAATGAGCAGTTCTTC. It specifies CASRPSGVNEQFF.

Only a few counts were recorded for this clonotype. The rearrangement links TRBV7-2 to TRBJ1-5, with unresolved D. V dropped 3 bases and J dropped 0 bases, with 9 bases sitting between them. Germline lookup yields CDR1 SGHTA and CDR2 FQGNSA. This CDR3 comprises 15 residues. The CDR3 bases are TGTGCCAGCAGCTTTACCGGGTATAGCAATCAGCCCCAGCATTTT. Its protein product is CASSFTGYSNQPQHF.

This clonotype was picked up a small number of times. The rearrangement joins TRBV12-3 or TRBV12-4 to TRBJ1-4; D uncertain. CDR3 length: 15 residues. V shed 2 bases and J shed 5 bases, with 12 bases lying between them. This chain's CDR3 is CASSLSGRRNEKLFF. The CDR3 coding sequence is TGTGCCAGCAGTTTATCCGGCCGTAGGAATGAAAAACTGTTTTTT.

This CDR3 reads CASLNDRSTDTQYF. CDR3 nucleotides: TGTGCCAGCTTGAACGACAGAAGCACAGATACGCAGTATTTT. V usage is TRBV11-1 and J usage is TRBJ2-3, with D perhaps matching TRBD1 (5 bases). The V end was cut by 8 bases, the J end by 0 bases, with 12 bases between. CDR1 SGHAT and CDR2 FQDESV come from the germline V gene (reference sequence). The CDR3 extends over 14 amino acids.

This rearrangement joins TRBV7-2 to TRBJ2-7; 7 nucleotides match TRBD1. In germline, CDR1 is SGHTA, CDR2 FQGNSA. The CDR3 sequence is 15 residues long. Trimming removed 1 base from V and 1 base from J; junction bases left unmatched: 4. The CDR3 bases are TGTGCCAGCAGCTTAGGGGGACAGAGGTCCTACGAGCAGTACTTC. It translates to CASSLGGQRSYEQYF.

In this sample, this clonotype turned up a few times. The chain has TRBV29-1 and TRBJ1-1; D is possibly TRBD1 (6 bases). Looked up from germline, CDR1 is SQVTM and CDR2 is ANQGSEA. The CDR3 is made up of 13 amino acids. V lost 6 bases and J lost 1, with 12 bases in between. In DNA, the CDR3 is TGCAGCGTGGGATCGACAGGGAACACTGAAGCTTTCTTT. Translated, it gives CSVGSTGNTEAFF.

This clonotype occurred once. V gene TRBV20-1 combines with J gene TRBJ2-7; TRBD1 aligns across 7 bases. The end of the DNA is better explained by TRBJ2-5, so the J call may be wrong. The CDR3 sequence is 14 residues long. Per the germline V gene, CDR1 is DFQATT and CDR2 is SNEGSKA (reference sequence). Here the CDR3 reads CSARDIGQDGTQYF. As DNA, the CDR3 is TGCAGTGCTAGAGATATAGGACAGGATGGGACCCAGTACTTC.

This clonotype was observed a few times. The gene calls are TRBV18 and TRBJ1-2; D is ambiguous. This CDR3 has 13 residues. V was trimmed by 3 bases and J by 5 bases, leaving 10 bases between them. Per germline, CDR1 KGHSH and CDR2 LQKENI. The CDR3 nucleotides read TGTGCCAGCTCACCGGAATCGAATTATGGCTACACCTTC. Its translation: CASSPESNYGYTF.

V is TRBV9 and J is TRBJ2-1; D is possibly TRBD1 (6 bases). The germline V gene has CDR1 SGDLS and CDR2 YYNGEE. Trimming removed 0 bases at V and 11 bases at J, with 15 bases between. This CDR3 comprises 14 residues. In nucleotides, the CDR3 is TGTGCCAGCAGCGTAGGAGGAACCGACAGGCAGCAGTTCTTC. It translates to CASSVGGTDRQQFF.

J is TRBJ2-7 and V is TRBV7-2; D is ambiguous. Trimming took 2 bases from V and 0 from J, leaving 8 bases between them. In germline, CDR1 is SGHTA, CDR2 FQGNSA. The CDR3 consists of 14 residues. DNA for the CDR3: TGTGCCAGCAGCTTAAGGAGCTACTCCTACGAGCAGTACTTC. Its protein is CASSLRSYSYEQYF.

In DNA form, the CDR3 reads TGTGCCATCAGTGAAATAGGTCGGGCCGAGAATGAGCAGTTCTTC. Its translation is CAISEIGRAENEQFF. The chain recombines TRBV10-3 with TRBJ2-1; no definite D call. This CDR3 comprises 15 residues. CDR1 and CDR2 from the germline V gene are ENHRY and SYGVKD. Trimming removed 3 bases from V and 7 bases from J, with 16 bases in between.

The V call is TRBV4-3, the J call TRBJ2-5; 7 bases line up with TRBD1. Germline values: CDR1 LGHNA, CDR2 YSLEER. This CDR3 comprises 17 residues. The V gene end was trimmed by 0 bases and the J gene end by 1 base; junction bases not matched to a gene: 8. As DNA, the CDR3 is TGCGCCAGCAGCCAAGATTCAGCAGGGGGTTTCCAAGAGACCCAGTACTTC. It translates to CASSQDSAGGFQETQYF.

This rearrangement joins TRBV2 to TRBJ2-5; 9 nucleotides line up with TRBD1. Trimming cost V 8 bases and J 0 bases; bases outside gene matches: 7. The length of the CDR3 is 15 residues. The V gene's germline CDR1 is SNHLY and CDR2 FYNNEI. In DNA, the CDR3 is TGTGCCAGCTACCCACAGGGGGCGGACCAAGAGACCCAGTACTTC. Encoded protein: CASYPQGADQETQYF. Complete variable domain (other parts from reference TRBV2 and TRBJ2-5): EPEVTQTPSHQVTQMGQEVILRCVPISNHLYFYWYRQILGQKVEFLVSFYNNEISEKSEIFDDQFSVERPDGSNFTLKIRSTKLEDSAMYFCASYPQGADQETQYFGPGTRLLVL.

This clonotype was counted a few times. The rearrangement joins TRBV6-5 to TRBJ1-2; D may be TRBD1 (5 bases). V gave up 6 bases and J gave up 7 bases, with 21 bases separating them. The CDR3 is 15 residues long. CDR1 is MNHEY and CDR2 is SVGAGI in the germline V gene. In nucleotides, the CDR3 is TGTGCCAGCAGCCTTAGGAGGGGTAGCCTCGGTGGCTACACCTTC. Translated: CASSLRRGSLGGYTF.

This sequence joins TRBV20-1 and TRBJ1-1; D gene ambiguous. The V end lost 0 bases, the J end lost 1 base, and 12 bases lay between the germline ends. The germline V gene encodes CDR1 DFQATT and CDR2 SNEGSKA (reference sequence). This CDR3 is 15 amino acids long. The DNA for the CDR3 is TGCAGTGCTAGAGATCTCCAGGAGTGGAACACTGAAGCTTTCTTT. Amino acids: CSARDLQEWNTEAFF.

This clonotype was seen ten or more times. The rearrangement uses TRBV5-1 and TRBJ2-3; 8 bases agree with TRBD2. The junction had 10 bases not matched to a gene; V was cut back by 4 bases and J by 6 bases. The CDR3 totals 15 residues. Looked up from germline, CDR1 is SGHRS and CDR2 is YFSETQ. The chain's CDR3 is CASSHSGTDTDTQYF. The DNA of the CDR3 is TGCGCCAGCAGCCATAGCGGGACGGACACGGATACGCAGTATTTT.

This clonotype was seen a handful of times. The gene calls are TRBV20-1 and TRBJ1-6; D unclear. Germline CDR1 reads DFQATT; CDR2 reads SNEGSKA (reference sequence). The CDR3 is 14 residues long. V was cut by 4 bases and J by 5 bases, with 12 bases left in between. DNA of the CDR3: TGCAGTGCTACCCCCGCATCGAATAATTCACCCCTCCACTTT. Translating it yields CSATPASNNSPLHF.